This TCR beta chain was sequenced for a study of cytomegalovirus exposure and HLA in healthy donors. The CDR3 is 17 residues long. V was pared by 4 bases and J by 1 base, with 7 bases of the junction left unmatched. Germline CDR1 MNHNS, CDR2 SASEGT. It was with 60 Vbeta and 13 Jbeta primers that the PCR ran. Method: immunoSEQ multiplex PCR; TCRdb's copy keeps in-frame clones and lacks some. The sample carries some 180,000 clones, about 80% recorded once. Study-wide results and limits: A prior analysis recorded that most TCR beta V segments were productive about 90% or about 30% of the time. Later analysis demonstrated an association between a missense DCLRE1C variant and TCR beta V- and J-gene trimming.

As concerns this clone: The antigen is not known.

The chain carries TRBV6-1 and TRBJ2-6; TRBD1 matches 7 bases. The receptor was derived from a man aged 18 to 30 in good health and CMV-seronegative. Sequencing used PBMCs. This CDR3 reads CASSGRQGQSGANVLTF. The CDR3 DNA is TGTGCCAGCAGTGGGCGACAGGGACAGTCTGGGGCCAACGTCCTGACTTTC.